This T cell receptor (beta chain) was captured in a study of regulatory T cells in long-lasting Graves disease. The time point was: newly diagnosed GD, antithyroid drugs for less than 3 months. After RNA was extracted from PBMCs, the TCR library was made from it. Peripheral blood, at roughly 8.4 milliliters, went into EDTA tubes. The V end was cut by 8 bases, the J end by 3 bases, with 26 bases between. CDR3 length: 18 residues. CDR1 is LNHDA, CDR2 SQIVND, per germline (reference sequence). According to the study, TCR beta libraries were built with iRepertoire HTBI primers and CDR3-region Arm-PCR. Each CDR3 protein gets one entry after TCRdb re-called the multiplex PCR reads with MiXCR. The sample lists fewer than 400,000 distinct CDR3 sequences, more than 15% occurring once. Study-wide points: Only peripheral blood was studied, not thyroid tissue.

This clonotype was found many times. No antigen is known for it. The chain has TRBV19 and TRBJ2-1; maybe TRBD2 (6 bases). The TCR was taken from a female donor with Graves disease. Sequences were derived from peripheral blood mononuclear cells (PBMCs), sampled at new diagnosis, from a patient treated with antithyroid drugs. The CDR3 sequence is CASGRLVGPTGSYNEQFF. In DNA, the CDR3 is TGTGCCAGTGGCAGACTGGTGGGGCCAACCGGGAGCTACAATGAGCAGTTCTTC.